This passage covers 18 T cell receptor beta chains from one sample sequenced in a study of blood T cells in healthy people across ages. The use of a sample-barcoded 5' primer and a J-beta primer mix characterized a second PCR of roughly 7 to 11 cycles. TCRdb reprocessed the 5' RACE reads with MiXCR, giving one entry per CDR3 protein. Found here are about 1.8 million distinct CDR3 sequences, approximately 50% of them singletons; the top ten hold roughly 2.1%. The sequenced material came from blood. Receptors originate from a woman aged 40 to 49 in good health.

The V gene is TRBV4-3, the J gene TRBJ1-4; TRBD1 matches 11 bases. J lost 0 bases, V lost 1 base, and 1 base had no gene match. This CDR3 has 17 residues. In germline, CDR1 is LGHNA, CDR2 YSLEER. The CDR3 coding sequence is TGCGCCAGCAGCCAAGTGGGACAGGGGGCAACTAATGAAAAACTGTTTTTT. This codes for CASSQVGQGATNEKLFF.

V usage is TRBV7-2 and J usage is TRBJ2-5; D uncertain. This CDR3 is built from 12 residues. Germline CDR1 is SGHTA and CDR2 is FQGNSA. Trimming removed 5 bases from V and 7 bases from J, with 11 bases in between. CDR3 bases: TGTGCCAGCAGCGCCTATGTGGGGACCCAGTACTTC. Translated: CASSAYVGTQYF.

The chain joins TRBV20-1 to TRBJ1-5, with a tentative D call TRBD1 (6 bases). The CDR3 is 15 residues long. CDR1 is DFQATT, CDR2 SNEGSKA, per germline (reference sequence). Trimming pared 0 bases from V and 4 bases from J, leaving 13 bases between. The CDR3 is CSAREPGQRNQPQHF. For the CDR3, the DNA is TGCAGTGCTAGAGAGCCGGGACAACGGAATCAGCCCCAGCATTTT.

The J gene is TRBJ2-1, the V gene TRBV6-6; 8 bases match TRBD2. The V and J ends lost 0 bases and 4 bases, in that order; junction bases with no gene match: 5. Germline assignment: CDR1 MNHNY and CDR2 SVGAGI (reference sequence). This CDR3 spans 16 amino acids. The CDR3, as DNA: TGTGCCAGCAGTTACTCTCCCAGCGGGGGTTACAATGAGCAGTTCTTC. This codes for CASSYSPSGGYNEQFF.

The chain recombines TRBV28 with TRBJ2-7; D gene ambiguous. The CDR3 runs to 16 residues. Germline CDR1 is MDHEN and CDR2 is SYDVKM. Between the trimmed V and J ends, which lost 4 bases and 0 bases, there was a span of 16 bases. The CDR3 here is CASSSPRTDTSYEQYF. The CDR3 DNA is TGTGCCAGCAGTTCACCACGGACGGATACCTCCTACGAGCAGTACTTC.

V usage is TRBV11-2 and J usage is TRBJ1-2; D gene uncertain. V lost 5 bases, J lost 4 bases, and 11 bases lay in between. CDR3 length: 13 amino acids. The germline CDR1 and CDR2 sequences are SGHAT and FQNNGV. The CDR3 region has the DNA TGTGCCAGCAGCCACGGGTCCTTCTATGGCTACACCTTC. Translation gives CASSHGSFYGYTF.

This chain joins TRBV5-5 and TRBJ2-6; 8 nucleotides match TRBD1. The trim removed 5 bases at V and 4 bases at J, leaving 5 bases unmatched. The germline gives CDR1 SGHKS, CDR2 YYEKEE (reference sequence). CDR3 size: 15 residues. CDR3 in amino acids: CASRQTGAGANVLTF. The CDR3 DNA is TGTGCCAGCAGACAGACAGGGGCCGGGGCCAACGTCCTGACTTTC.

The CDR3 region is CASSYSPFGTGPNQPQHF. The CDR3 nucleotides read TGTGCCAGCAGTTACTCCCCGTTTGGGACAGGGCCCAATCAGCCCCAGCATTTT. The chain has TRBV6-5 and TRBJ1-5; 9 nucleotides line up with TRBD1. The CDR3 consists of 18 residues. Per the germline V gene, CDR1 is MNHEY and CDR2 is SVGAGI. The junction had 9 bases not matched to a gene; V was cut back by 0 bases and J by 3 bases.

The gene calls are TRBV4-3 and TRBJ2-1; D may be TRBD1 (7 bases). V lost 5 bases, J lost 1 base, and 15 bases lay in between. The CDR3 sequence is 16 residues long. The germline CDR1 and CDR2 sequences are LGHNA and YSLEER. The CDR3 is CASSVRTGLSYNEQFF. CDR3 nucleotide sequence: TGCGCCAGCAGCGTTCGGACAGGACTATCCTACAATGAGCAGTTCTTC.

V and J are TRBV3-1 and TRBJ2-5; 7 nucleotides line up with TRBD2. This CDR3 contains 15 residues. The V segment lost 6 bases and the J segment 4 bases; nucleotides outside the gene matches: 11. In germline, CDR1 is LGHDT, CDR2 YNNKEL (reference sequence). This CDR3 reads CASSLRGVAGETQYF. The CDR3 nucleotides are TGTGCCAGCAGTCTTCGGGGGGTCGCAGGAGAGACCCAGTACTTC.

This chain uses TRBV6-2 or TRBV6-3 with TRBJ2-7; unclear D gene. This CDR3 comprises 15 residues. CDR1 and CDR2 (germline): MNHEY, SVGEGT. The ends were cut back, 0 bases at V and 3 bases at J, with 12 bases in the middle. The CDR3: CASSYSSHLGYEQYF. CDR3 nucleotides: TGTGCCAGCAGTTACTCGAGCCACTTAGGCTACGAGCAGTACTTC.

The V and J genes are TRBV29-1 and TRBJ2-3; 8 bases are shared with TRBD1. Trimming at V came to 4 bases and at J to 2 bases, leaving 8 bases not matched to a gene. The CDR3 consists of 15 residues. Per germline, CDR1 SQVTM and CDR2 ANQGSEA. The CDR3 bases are TGCAGCGTTGTCAGGGGGCGCCTCGTCACAGATACGCAGTATTTT. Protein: CSVVRGRLVTDTQYF.

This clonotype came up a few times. The CDR3 loop reads CASSLINGISYEQYF. CDR3 nucleotides: TGTGCCAGCAGCTTAATAAACGGAATCTCCTACGAGCAGTACTTC. The chain carries TRBV7-2 and TRBJ2-7; D ambiguous. V shed 2 bases and J shed 0 bases, with 11 bases lying between them. CDR3 length: 15 residues. Germline V lookup: CDR1 SGHTA, CDR2 FQGNSA.

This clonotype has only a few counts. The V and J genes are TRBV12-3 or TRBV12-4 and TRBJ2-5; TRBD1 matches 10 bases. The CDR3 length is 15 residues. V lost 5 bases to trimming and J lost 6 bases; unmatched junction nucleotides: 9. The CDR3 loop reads CASSPSGQGRKTQYF. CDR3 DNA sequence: TGTGCCAGCAGTCCTTCGGGACAGGGGAGGAAGACCCAGTACTTC.

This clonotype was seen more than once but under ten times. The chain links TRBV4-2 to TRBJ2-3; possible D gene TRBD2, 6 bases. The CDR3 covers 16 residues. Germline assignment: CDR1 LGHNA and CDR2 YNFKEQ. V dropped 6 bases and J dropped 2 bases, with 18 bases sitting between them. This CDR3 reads CASRRNSGLDTDTQYF. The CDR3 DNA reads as TGTGCCAGCAGGCGTAACTCGGGACTGGACACAGATACGCAGTATTTT.

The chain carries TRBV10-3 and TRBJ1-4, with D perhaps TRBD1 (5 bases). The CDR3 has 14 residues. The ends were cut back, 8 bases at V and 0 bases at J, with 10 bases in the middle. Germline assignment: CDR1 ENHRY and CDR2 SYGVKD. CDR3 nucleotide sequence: TGTGCCATCTCGGGGGACGCAACTAATGAAAAACTGTTTTTT. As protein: CAISGDATNEKLFF.

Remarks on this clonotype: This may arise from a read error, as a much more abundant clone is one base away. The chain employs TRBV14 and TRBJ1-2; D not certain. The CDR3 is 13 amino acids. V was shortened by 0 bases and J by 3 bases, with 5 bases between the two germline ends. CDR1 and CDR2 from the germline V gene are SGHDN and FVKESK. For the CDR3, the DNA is TGTGCCAGCAGCCAAGATCTATACTATGGCTACACCTTC. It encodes CASSQDLYYGYTF.

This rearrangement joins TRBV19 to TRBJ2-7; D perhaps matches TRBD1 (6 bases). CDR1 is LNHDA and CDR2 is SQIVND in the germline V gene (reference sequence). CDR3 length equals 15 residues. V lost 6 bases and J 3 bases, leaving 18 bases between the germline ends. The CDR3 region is CASRISMSGDYEQYF. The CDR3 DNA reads TGTGCCAGTAGGATTTCCATGTCAGGGGACTACGAGCAGTACTTC.